One and the same sample provided the 30 T cell receptor beta chains below, sequenced in a study of blood T cell repertoires in COVID-19 (dated by TCRdb to 2020 to 2021). The library came from the immunoSEQ multiplex PCR assay. Held by TCRdb, this immuneACCESS table contains in-frame sequences only and omits some clones. Under half of the omission traces to an unresolved V gene where checked; the cause of the rest is unknown. The sample has over 100,000 clones on record, around nine tenths of them singletons. The ten largest account for around 3% of the sample. The material sequenced was peripheral blood. The receptors were gathered from a man in his fifties with active or convalescent COVID-19.

The V and J genes are TRBV5-1 and TRBJ2-3; 13 bases fit TRBD2. There are 18 residues in the CDR3. Germline assignment: CDR1 SGHRS and CDR2 YFSETQ. After removal of 4 bases from V and 6 bases from J, the junction contained 14 bases not matched to a gene. CDR3 sequence: CASSLGLAGASGLDTQYF. CDR3 DNA sequence: TGCGCCAGCAGCCTTGGACTAGCGGGGGCCTCGGGGTTGGATACGCAGTATTTT.

This chain connects TRBV28 to TRBJ1-2, with TRBD1 as a possible D gene (5 bases). The germline CDR1 and CDR2 sequences are MDHEN and SYDVKM. The CDR3 length is 14 residues. Trimming pared 5 bases from V and 4 bases from J, leaving 14 bases between. The CDR3 DNA follows: TGTGCCAGCAGTATCAGGGCCCCGATCTATGGCTACACCTTC. It is translated as CASSIRAPIYGYTF.

The rearrangement uses TRBV9 and TRBJ2-5; D is ambiguous. Germline CDR1 and CDR2: SGDLS and YYNGEE. CDR3 size: 14 residues. Trimming cost V 0 bases and J 4 bases, with 10 bases left between them. The CDR3 spells CASSVGNSGETQYF. Written as DNA, the CDR3 is TGTGCCAGCAGCGTAGGTAATAGTGGAGAGACCCAGTACTTC.

The chain combines TRBV6-1 with TRBJ1-2; unclear D gene. The ends were cut back, 3 bases at V and 4 bases at J, with 12 bases in the middle. This CDR3 is 14 amino acids long. In germline, CDR1 is MNHNS, CDR2 SASEGT. CDR3 sequence (DNA): TGTGCCAGCAGTGATCTGGCAGATTCCTATGGCTACACCTTC. This sequence encodes CASSDLADSYGYTF.

This sequence joins TRBV19 and TRBJ1-5; D perhaps matches TRBD1 (5 bases). Germline CDR1 is LNHDA and CDR2 is SQIVND (reference sequence). The V end was cut by 6 bases, the J end by 5 bases, with 14 bases between. The CDR3 covers 14 residues. The CDR3 DNA reads TGTGCCAGTAGGAATACAGGTGAGGATCAGCCCCAGCATTTT. Protein product: CASRNTGEDQPQHF. The full variable domain, its missing parts supplied by reference TRBV19 and TRBJ1-5, is DGGITQSPKYLFRKEGQNVTLSCEQNLNHDAMYWYRQDPGQGLRLIYYSQIVNDFQKGDIAEGYSVSREKKESFPLTVTSAQKNPTAFYLCASRNTGEDQPQHFGDGTRLSIL.

The chain is built from TRBV5-4 and TRBJ1-2; 7 bases line up with TRBD1. This CDR3 contains 14 residues. The V segment lost 4 bases and the J segment 1 base; nucleotides outside the gene matches: 4. Per the germline V gene, CDR1 is SGHNT and CDR2 is YYREEE (reference sequence). The DNA of the CDR3 is TGTGCCAGCAGCGGACAGGACCTTAACTATGGCTACACCTTC. It yields the protein CASSGQDLNYGYTF.

The chain is built from TRBV10-1 and TRBJ2-7, with D perhaps TRBD1 (5 bases). The V end lost 3 bases, the J end lost 5 bases, and 14 bases lay between the germline ends. CDR3 length equals 14 residues. Germline lookup yields CDR1 WNHNN and CDR2 SYGVQD (reference sequence). For the CDR3, the DNA is TGCGCCAGCAGTGACCAGGGATATCCCCACGAGCAGTACGTC. Translated, it gives CASSDQGYPHEQYV.

V gene TRBV11-2 combines with J gene TRBJ2-7; no clear D. Between the trimmed V and J ends, which lost 2 bases and 3 bases, there was a span of 14 bases. The CDR3 covers 15 residues. Germline loops: CDR1 SGHAT, CDR2 FQNNGV. The CDR3 spells CASSLNNSPYYEQYV. CDR3 in DNA: TGTGCCAGCAGCTTAAATAATTCCCCCTACTACGAGCAGTACGTC.

The rearrangement uses TRBV28 and TRBJ1-5, with D possibly being TRBD1 (5 bases). V shed 1 base and J shed 1 base, with 11 bases lying between them. The CDR3 is 16 residues long. Germline CDR1 and CDR2: MDHEN and SYDVKM. The CDR3 loop is CASSLSQGVSNQPQHF. DNA for the CDR3: TGTGCCAGCAGTTTATCCCAGGGTGTCAGCAATCAGCCCCAGCATTTT.

This clone was observed a handful of times. The chain joins TRBV28 to TRBJ1-5, with D perhaps matching TRBD1 (5 bases). Germline assignment: CDR1 MDHEN and CDR2 SYDVKM. V lost 6 bases, J lost 0 bases, and 12 bases lay in between. The CDR3 totals 15 residues. In DNA, the CDR3 is TGTGCCAGCAGGAGAGGGACTTATAGCAATCAGCCCCAGCATTTT. It yields the protein CASRRGTYSNQPQHF.

This chain uses TRBV15 with TRBJ1-5; TRBD1 matches 8 bases. V was clipped by 0 bases and J by 7 bases; unmatched bases: 8. The length of the CDR3 is 16 residues. The germline CDR1 and CDR2 sequences are LNHNV and YYDKDF (reference sequence). The CDR3 protein is CATSRENTGGGQPQHF. The CDR3 coding sequence is TGTGCCACCAGCAGAGAAAACACAGGGGGTGGGCAGCCCCAGCATTTT.

The CDR3 DNA is TGTGCCAGCACCCAGGGGGCAGCTGGCTACACCTTC. Protein: CASTQGAAGYTF. This chain links TRBV3-1 (or the pseudogene TRBV3-2) with TRBJ1-2; 8 bases agree with TRBD1. V was pared by 7 bases and J by 7 bases, with 5 bases of the junction left unmatched. The CDR3 spans 12 residues. Germline CDR1 and CDR2: LGHDT and YNNKEL (reference sequence).

This clone was picked up a small number of times. This chain links TRBV4-1 with TRBJ1-5; 9 nucleotides line up with TRBD1. V was clipped by 4 bases and J by 5 bases; unmatched bases: 6. Germline V lookup: CDR1 MGHRA, CDR2 YSYEKL. CDR3 size: 15 residues. Here the CDR3 DNA reads TGCGCCAGCAGCCCCCGGGACAGGGTCGATCAGCCCCAGCATTTT. Translated: CASSPRDRVDQPQHF.

This clone was observed a few times. The chain employs TRBV28 and TRBJ2-3; 8 bases line up with TRBD2. V trimming: 4 bases; J trimming: 4 bases; junction bases outside the gene matches: 10. The germline V gene encodes CDR1 MDHEN and CDR2 SYDVKM. The CDR3 runs 16 residues. The CDR3 sequence: CASSSQPGLVADTQYF. The CDR3 nucleotides are TGTGCCAGCAGTTCTCAGCCGGGACTAGTGGCAGATACGCAGTATTTT.

The count of this clone is one. V usage is TRBV2 and J usage is TRBJ1-5; 8 nucleotides line up with TRBD1. The germline V gene has CDR1 SNHLY and CDR2 FYNNEI. Trimming removed 8 bases from V and 4 bases from J; junction bases left unmatched: 4. The CDR3 loop spans 13 amino acids. This CDR3 reads CASGRDRNQPQHF. Written as DNA, the CDR3 is TGTGCCAGCGGACGGGACAGGAATCAGCCCCAGCATTTT.

The chain recombines TRBV5-5 with TRBJ1-4; 7 bases fit TRBD1. Trimming at V came to 0 bases and at J to 8 bases, leaving 7 bases not matched to a gene. The germline CDR1 and CDR2 sequences are SGHKS and YYEKEE (reference sequence). The CDR3 sequence is 15 residues long. In nucleotides, the CDR3 is TGTGCCAGCAGCTTGGACACAGGGGTAGGAGAAAAACTGTTTTTT. Protein sequence: CASSLDTGVGEKLFF.

The chain uses TRBV19 and TRBJ2-6, with D unclear. The V gene's germline CDR1 is LNHDA and CDR2 SQIVND (reference sequence). The CDR3 loop spans 15 amino acids. V was cut by 8 bases and J by 0 bases, with 11 bases left in between. DNA of the CDR3: TGTGCCAGTTCCACGGTTACCTCTGGGGCCAACGTCCTGACTTTC. It encodes CASSTVTSGANVLTF. The complete variable domain, with remaining parts taken from reference TRBV19 and TRBJ2-6, reads DGGITQSPKYLFRKEGQNVTLSCEQNLNHDAMYWYRQDPGQGLRLIYYSQIVNDFQKGDIAEGYSVSREKKESFPLTVTSAQKNPTAFYLCASSTVTSGANVLTFGAGSRLTVL.

The rearrangement uses TRBV4-1 and TRBJ2-2, with D possibly matching TRBD2 (5 bases). CDR3 size: 14 residues. Per germline, CDR1 MGHRA and CDR2 YSYEKL. V shed 0 bases and J shed 6 bases, with 8 bases lying between them. CDR3 in amino acids: CASSQELAAGELFF. The CDR3 DNA sequence: TGCGCCAGCAGCCAAGAGCTAGCTGCCGGGGAGCTGTTTTTT.

The rearrangement uses TRBV19 and TRBJ1-4, with 7 bases aligning to TRBD1. Trimming cost V 5 bases and J 5 bases; bases outside gene matches: 11. Germline lookup yields CDR1 LNHDA and CDR2 SQIVND (reference sequence). This CDR3 has 16 amino acids. The CDR3 nucleotides read TGTGCCAGTAGTTCAAAACAGGGGATTGTGAATGAAAAACTGTTTTTT. Its protein is CASSSKQGIVNEKLFF.

V usage is TRBV18 and J usage is TRBJ2-3, with TRBD1 identical over 11 bases. The CDR3 is 16 residues long. Per the germline V gene, CDR1 is KGHSH and CDR2 is LQKENI. V shed 2 bases and J 5 bases; nucleotides not matched to a gene: 6. CDR3 DNA: TGTGCCAGCTCACCAACCGGGACAGGGGGGTTAGATACGCAGTATTTT. It codes for CASSPTGTGGLDTQYF.

The gene calls are TRBV9 and TRBJ2-7; tentative D call: TRBD1 (6 bases). The germline V gene has CDR1 SGDLS and CDR2 YYNGEE. CDR3 length equals 14 residues. The V and J ends lost 0 bases and 11 bases respectively, with 18 bases between them. CDR3 sequence (DNA): TGTGCCAGCAGCGTAGAGGAGGACACGGCAGGGGAGTACGTC. This encodes CASSVEEDTAGEYV.

V is TRBV24-1 and J is TRBJ2-1; 9 nucleotides align to TRBD2. The germline V gene has CDR1 KGHDR and CDR2 SFDVKD. This CDR3 spans 13 amino acids. V was pared by 10 bases and J by 7 bases, with 7 bases of the junction left unmatched. CDR3 residues: CATERGVTNEQFF. For the CDR3, the DNA is TGTGCCACGGAGCGGGGGGTTACGAATGAGCAGTTCTTC.

This sequence joins TRBV29-1 and TRBJ1-1; no reliable D call. V dropped 1 base and J dropped 3 bases, with 12 bases sitting between them. CDR1 and CDR2 (germline): SQVTM, ANQGSEA. The CDR3 totals 14 residues. CDR3 in amino acids: CSVEALVLDTEAFF. DNA for the CDR3: TGCAGCGTTGAAGCTCTAGTATTAGACACTGAAGCTTTCTTT.

The rearrangement uses TRBV28 and TRBJ2-2; D gene uncertain. Germline CDR1 is MDHEN and CDR2 is SYDVKM. This CDR3 is 14 amino acids long. Deletions cut 5 bases from V and 0 bases from J, with 7 bases between. CDR3 residues: CASSTNANTGELFF. In DNA, the CDR3 is TGTGCCAGCAGTACTAACGCGAACACCGGGGAGCTGTTTTTT.

This CDR3 reads CASSQSFGKRRNNEQFF. The CDR3 DNA reads TGTGCCAGCAGCCAATCGTTCGGAAAGCGTCGAAACAATGAGCAGTTCTTC. The chain links TRBV16 to TRBJ2-1; the D is unclear. Trimming pared 0 bases from V and 5 bases from J, leaving 17 bases between. CDR1 and CDR2 (germline): KGHSY, FQNENV. The CDR3 is 17 residues long. Using reference TRBV16 and TRBJ2-1 for the parts outside the CDR3, the full variable domain is GEEVAQTPKHLVRGEGQKAKLYCAPIKGHSYVFWYQQVLKNEFKFLISFQNENVFDETGMPKERFSAKCLPNSPCSLEIQATKLEDSAVYFCASSQSFGKRRNNEQFFGPGTRLTVL.

J is TRBJ2-1 and V is TRBV15; D ambiguous. V lost 3 bases to trimming and J lost 2 bases, with 11 bases between them. The CDR3 contains 15 residues. CDR1 and CDR2 from the germline V gene are LNHNV and YYDKDF (reference sequence). As DNA, the CDR3 is TGTGCCACCAGCAGGCAGCCGGGTCCCTACAATGAGCAGTTCTTC. Translated: CATSRQPGPYNEQFF.

The chain couples TRBV18 to TRBJ1-6; 8 bases fit TRBD1. The CDR3 consists of 14 residues. Germline assignment: CDR1 KGHSH and CDR2 LQKENI. With V trimmed by 6 bases and J by 8 bases, 6 bases remained unmatched. CDR3 sequence (DNA): TGTGCCAGCTCTCCAGGGGGCCGATATTCACCCCTCCACTTT. Its protein product is CASSPGGRYSPLHF.

The V and J genes are TRBV9 and TRBJ2-7; D unclear. Per the germline V gene, CDR1 is SGDLS and CDR2 is YYNGEE. Trimming removed 0 bases from V and 2 bases from J, with 12 bases in between. The CDR3 is 15 amino acids. The CDR3 DNA follows: TGTGCCAGCAGCGTAGAAGCAGGAACCCCCTACGAGCAGTACTTC. As protein: CASSVEAGTPYEQYF. Full variable domain (remainder filled in from reference TRBV9 and TRBJ2-7): DSGVTQTPKHLITATGQRVTLRCSPRSGDLSVYWYQQSLDQGLQFLIQYYNGEERAKGNILERFSAQQFPDLHSELNLSSLELGDSALYFCASSVEAGTPYEQYFGPGTRLTVT.

In this sample, this clone turned up a few times. The chain combines TRBV19 with TRBJ1-2, with 9 bases identical to TRBD1. The CDR3 consists of 16 residues. V was pared by 7 bases and J by 7 bases, with 16 bases of the junction left unmatched. Per the germline V gene, CDR1 is LNHDA and CDR2 is SQIVND (reference sequence). CDR3 in DNA: TGTGCCAGTACCTTAACAGGGGGCGCGGTACCTGGTGGCTACACCTTC. Translating it yields CASTLTGGAVPGGYTF.

The sample holds a few counts of this clone. The V and J genes are TRBV9 and TRBJ1-3, with 10 bases identical to TRBD1. V gave up 4 bases and J gave up 4 bases; unmatched junction bases: 5. Germline V gives CDR1 SGDLS, CDR2 YYNGEE. This CDR3 spans 15 amino acids. The CDR3 loop reads CASSKRTGGGNTIYF. For the CDR3, the DNA is TGTGCCAGCAGCAAACGGACAGGGGGGGGAAACACCATATATTTT. Supplemented by reference TRBV9 and TRBJ1-3, the full variable domain reads DSGVTQTPKHLITATGQRVTLRCSPRSGDLSVYWYQQSLDQGLQFLIQYYNGEERAKGNILERFSAQQFPDLHSELNLSSLELGDSALYFCASSKRTGGGNTIYFGEGSWLTVV.